The 4 T cell receptor beta chains below come from one sample, sequenced in a study of blood T cell repertoires in COVID-19. The data were produced by immunoSEQ multiplex PCR, yet TCRdb's version contains in-frame clones alone and is incomplete. The data contain approximately 180,000 clones, about 85% of them seen just once; the ten biggest clones take up 15% to 20%. Sequenced material: peripheral blood. The receptors here all came from a person aged 65 to 85 with COVID-19, enrolled during active disease.

This clone was seen a few times. This chain links TRBV9 with TRBJ1-1, with no clear D. Trimming removed 0 bases at V and 5 bases at J, with 8 bases between. This CDR3 contains 13 residues. Germline loops: CDR1 SGDLS, CDR2 YYNGEE. The CDR3: CASSVVEVTEAFF. In nucleotides, the CDR3 is TGTGCCAGCAGCGTAGTAGAGGTTACTGAAGCTTTCTTT.

V gene TRBV28 combines with J gene TRBJ2-5; D possibly corresponds to TRBD2 (5 bases). Germline CDR1 and CDR2: MDHEN and SYDVKM. Trimming shortened V by 5 bases and J by 3 bases, and 31 bases separated the two germline ends. The CDR3 spans 20 residues. The CDR3 sequence: CASSLPPGKTSPTTKETQYF. The DNA for the CDR3 is TGTGCCAGCAGTCTACCTCCCGGGAAGACATCGCCAACCACGAAAGAGACCCAGTACTTC.

V and J are TRBV5-6 and TRBJ1-5; 7 bases map to TRBD1. With V trimmed by 4 bases and J by 4 bases, 5 bases remained unmatched. This CDR3 has 14 amino acids. Per the germline V gene, CDR1 is SGHDT and CDR2 is YYEEEE. CDR3 coding DNA: TGTGCCAGCAGCGCCGGGACAGCAAATCAGCCCCAGCATTTT. Amino acid sequence: CASSAGTANQPQHF.

This sequence joins TRBV6-7 and TRBJ2-7, with TRBD1 identical over 9 bases. TRBV6-7 is labeled an ORF, and its function is uncertain. The CDR3 length is 19 residues. V shed 5 bases and J 4 bases; nucleotides not matched to a gene: 21. This CDR3 reads CASSQGQGSLPPLDYEQYF. The DNA of the CDR3 is TGTGCCAGCAGTCAGGGACAGGGTTCCCTCCCTCCACTTGATTACGAGCAGTACTTC.